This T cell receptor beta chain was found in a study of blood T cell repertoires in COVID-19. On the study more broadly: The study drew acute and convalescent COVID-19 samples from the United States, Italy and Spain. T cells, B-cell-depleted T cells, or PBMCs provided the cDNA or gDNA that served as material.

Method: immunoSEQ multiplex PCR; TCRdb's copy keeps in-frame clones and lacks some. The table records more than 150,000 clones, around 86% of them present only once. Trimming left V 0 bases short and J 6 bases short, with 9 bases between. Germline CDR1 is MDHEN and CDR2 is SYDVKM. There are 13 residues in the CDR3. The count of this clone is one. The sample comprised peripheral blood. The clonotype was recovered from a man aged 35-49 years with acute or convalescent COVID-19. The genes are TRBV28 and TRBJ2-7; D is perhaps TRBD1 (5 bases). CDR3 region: CASSLWRQSEQYF. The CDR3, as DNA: TGTGCCAGCAGTTTATGGAGACAGTCCGAGCAGTACTTC.